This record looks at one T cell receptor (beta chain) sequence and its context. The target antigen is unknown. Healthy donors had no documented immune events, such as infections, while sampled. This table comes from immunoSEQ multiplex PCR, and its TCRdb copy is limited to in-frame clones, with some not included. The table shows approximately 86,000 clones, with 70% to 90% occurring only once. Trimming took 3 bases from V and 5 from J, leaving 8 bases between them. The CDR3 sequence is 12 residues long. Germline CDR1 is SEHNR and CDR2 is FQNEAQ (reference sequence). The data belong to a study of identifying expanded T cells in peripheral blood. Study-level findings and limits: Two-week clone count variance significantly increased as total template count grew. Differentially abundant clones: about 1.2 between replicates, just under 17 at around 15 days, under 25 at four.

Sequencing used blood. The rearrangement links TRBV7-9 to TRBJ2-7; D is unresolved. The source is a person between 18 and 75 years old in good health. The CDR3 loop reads CASSLETNEQYF. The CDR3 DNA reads TGTGCCAGCAGCTTGGAGACAAACGAGCAGTACTTC.